The rows below give T cell receptor beta chains drawn from one sample of a study of blood T cell repertoires in COVID-19. Clones were read by immunoSEQ multiplex PCR, and TCRdb kept only the in-frame ones, dropping some. Of fewer than 500,000 clones listed, 87% were seen once; the top ten hold approximately 1.2%. Sample: PBMCs or T cells enriched from blood (not recorded which). The receptor source for this set is a man aged 30 to 39 who had recovered from COVID-19. The conserved cysteine and the conserved F or W are not part of the CDR3 here. Size is omitted from some rows. Given values are once, few, many or a class for expanded clones.

j_call | clone_size | v_call | cdr3_aa
TRBJ1-2 | . | TRBV19 | ASSQTARGYT
TRBJ2-5 | once | TRBV3-1/TRBV3-2 | ASSQEFGTVQETQY
TRBJ1-5 | . | TRBV4-1 | ASSQNFQGSMGNQPQH
TRBJ1-2 | . | TRBV10-3 | AIMGTEDYGYT
TRBJ2-7 | . | TRBV6-1 | ASSEGLGSRYYYEQY
TRBJ1-5 | . | TRBV25-1 | ASSENRGQPQH
TRBJ1-2 | once | TRBV7-9 | ASSAREVGGGYT
TRBJ1-1 | . | TRBV25-1 | ASRDRAATEAF
TRBJ2-7 | . | TRBV12-3/TRBV12-4 | ATRDRAHEQY
TRBJ2-7 | . | TRBV19 | ASEDRGYGEQY
TRBJ1-1 | once | TRBV10-3 | AISEGQANTEAF
TRBJ2-5 | once | TRBV7-8 | ASSLFVGKETQY
TRBJ2-7 | once | TRBV11-3 | ASSLSGGTSYEQY
TRBJ2-7 | . | TRBV11-2 | ASSLGGQGGYEQY
TRBJ2-7 | . | TRBV20-1 | SASQAFYEQY
TRBJ2-1 | . | TRBV7-6 | ASSSGTSSVLLYNEQF
TRBJ1-5 | . | TRBV7-8 | ASSVISPHQPQH
TRBJ2-7 | . | TRBV2 | AGCFSAGYEQY
TRBJ1-1 | . | TRBV18 | ASSPRGSQNTEAF
TRBJ1-6 | once | TRBV18 | ASSPVGQGNNSPLH
TRBJ2-5 | . | TRBV30 | AWSSGQTYKETQY
TRBJ2-1 | . | TRBV7-6 | ASSLGTGNNEQF
TRBJ1-1 | . | TRBV25-1 | ASSELRQDTEAF
TRBJ2-7 | . | TRBV18 | ASSPPQGPYEQY
TRBJ1-4 | . | TRBV30 | AWSGQGDEKLF